This section outlines one TCR beta chain sequence together with its context. This CDR3 region has 15 residues. Germline assignment: CDR1 SGHDT and CDR2 YYEEEE. V was pared by 3 bases and J by 2 bases, with 5 bases of the junction left unmatched. The sample is drawn from a study of OX40 agonist ivuxolimab in advanced cancers. TCRdb's copy holds only in-frame clones and misses some; the assay was immunoSEQ multiplex PCR. Here the sample spans about 61,000 clones, approximately 86% being singletons. The V call is TRBV5-6, the J call TRBJ2-5, with TRBD2 matching 9 bases. Sequencing was performed on CD4+ or CD8+ T cells sorted from blood, taken in a trial of the OX40 agonist ivuxolimab. The sequence derives from an adult with an advanced solid tumor such as melanoma, head and neck, liver or kidney cancer. This CDR3 is CASSWRRGGQETQYF. CDR3 DNA: TGTGCCAGCAGCTGGAGGCGGGGGGGACAAGAGACCCAGTACTTC.